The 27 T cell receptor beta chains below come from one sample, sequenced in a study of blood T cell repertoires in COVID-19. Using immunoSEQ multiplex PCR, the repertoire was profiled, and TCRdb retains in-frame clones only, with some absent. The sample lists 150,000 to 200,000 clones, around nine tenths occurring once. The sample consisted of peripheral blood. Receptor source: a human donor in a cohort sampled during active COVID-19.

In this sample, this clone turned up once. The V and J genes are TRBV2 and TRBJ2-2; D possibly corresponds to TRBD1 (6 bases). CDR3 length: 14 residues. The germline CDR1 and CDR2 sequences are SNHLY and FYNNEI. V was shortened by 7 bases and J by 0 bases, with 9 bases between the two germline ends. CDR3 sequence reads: CASKKGANTGELFF. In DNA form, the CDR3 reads TGTGCCAGCAAGAAGGGGGCGAACACCGGGGAGCTGTTTTTT.

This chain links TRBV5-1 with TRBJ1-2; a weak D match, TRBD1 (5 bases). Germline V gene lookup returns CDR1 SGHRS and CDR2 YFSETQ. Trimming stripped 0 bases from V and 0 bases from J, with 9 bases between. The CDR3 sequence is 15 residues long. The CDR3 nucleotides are TGCGCCAGCAGCTTGGGACAGATAACTAACTATGGCTACACCTTC. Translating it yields CASSLGQITNYGYTF.

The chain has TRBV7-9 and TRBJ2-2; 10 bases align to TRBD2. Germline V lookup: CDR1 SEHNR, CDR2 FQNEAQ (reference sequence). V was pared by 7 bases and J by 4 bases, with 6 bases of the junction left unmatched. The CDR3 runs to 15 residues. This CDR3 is CASNGLADPTGELFF. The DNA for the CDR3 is TGTGCCAGCAACGGACTAGCGGACCCCACCGGGGAGCTGTTTTTT.

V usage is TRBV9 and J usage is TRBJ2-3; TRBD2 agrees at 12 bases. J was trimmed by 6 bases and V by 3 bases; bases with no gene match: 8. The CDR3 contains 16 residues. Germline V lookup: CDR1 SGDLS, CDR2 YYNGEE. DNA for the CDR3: TGTGCCAGCAGCGAGGCTAGCGGGGGGGCAGGGGATACGCAGTATTTT. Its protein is CASSEASGGAGDTQYF.

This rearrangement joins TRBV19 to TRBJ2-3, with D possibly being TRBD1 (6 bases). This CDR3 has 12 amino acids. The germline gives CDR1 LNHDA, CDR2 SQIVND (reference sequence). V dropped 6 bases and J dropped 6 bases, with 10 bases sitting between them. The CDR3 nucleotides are TGTGCCAGTAGCCTAAGGGGGGATACGCAGTATTTT. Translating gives CASSLRGDTQYF.

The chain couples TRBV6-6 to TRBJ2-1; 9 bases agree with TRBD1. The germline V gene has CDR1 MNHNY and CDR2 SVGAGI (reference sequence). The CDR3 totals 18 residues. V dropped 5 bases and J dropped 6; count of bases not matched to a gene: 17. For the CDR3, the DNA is TGTGCCAGCAGTCAATACGCGATTGGACAGGGGTTTGGCAATGAGCAGTTCTTC. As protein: CASSQYAIGQGFGNEQFF.

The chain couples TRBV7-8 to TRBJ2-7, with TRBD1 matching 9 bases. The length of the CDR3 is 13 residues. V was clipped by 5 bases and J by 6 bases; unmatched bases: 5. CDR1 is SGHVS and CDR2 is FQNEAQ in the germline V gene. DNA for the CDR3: TGTGCCAGCAGCACGGGACAGGGAGGCGAGCAGTACTTC. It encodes CASSTGQGGEQYF. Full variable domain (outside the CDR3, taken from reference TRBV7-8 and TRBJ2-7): GAGVSQSPRYKVAKRGQDVALRCDPISGHVSLFWYQQALGQGPEFLTYFQNEAQLDKSGLPSDRFFAERPEGSVSTLKIQRTQQEDSAVYLCASSTGQGGEQYFGPGTRLTVT.

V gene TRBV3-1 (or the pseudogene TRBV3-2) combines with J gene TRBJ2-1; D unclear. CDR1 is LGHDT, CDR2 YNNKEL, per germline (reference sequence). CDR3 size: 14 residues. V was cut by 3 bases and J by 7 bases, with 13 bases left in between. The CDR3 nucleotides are TGTGCCAGCAGCCAGGTGGTACAATCGAATGAGCAGTTCTTC. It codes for CASSQVVQSNEQFF.

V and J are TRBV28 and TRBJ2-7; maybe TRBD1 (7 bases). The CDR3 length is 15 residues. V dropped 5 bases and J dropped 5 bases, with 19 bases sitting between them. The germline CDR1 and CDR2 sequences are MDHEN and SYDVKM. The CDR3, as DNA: TGTGCCAGCAGTACAAGGTGGGGCAGGGGGGACGAGCAGTACTTC. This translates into CASSTRWGRGDEQYF. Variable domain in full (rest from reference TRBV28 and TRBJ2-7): DVKVTQSSRYLVKRTGEKVFLECVQDMDHENMFWYRQDPGLGLRLIYFSYDVKMKEKGDIPEGYSVSREKKERFSLILESASTNQTSMYLCASSTRWGRGDEQYFGPGTRLTVT.

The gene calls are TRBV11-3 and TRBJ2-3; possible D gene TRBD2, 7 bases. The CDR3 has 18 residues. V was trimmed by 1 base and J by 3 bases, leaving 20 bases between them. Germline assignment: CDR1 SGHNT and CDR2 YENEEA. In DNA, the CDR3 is TGTGCCAGCAGCTTAGCGTCCGGGGGGCTGTCAAGTACAGATACGCAGTATTTT. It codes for CASSLASGGLSSTDTQYF.

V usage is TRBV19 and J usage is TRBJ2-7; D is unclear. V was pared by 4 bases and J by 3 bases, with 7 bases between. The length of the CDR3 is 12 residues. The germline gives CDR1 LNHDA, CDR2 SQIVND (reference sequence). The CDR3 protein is CASSNSRYEQYF. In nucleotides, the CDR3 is TGTGCCAGTAGTAACAGTCGCTACGAGCAGTACTTC.

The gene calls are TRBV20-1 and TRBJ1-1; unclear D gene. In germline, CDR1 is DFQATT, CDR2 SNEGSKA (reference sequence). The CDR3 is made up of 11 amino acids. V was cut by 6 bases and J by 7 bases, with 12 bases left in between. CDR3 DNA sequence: TGCAGTGCCGTACTTCGATTTGAAGCTTTCTTT. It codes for CSAVLRFEAFF.

CDR3 bases: TGTGCCAGCAGCCCCCGGACTAGCGGGAGGAGGGTCCACGAGCAGTACTTC. Translating it yields CASSPRTSGRRVHEQYF. The chain has TRBV11-3 and TRBJ2-7, with 14 bases matching TRBD2. The V gene end was trimmed by 5 bases and the J gene end by 5 bases; junction bases not matched to a gene: 11. The CDR3 covers 17 residues. Per germline, CDR1 SGHNT and CDR2 YENEEA.

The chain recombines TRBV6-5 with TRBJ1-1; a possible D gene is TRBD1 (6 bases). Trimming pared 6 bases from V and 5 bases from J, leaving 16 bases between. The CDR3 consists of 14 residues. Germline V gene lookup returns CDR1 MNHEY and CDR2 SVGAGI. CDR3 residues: CASSHQGIKTEAFF. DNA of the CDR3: TGTGCCAGCAGCCACCAGGGGATCAAAACTGAAGCTTTCTTT.

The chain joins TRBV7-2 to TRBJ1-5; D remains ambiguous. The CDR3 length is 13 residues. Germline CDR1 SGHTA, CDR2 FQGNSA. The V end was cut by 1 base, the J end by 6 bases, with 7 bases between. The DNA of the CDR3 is TGTGCCAGCAGCTTAGGGGAGCTTCAGCCCCAGCATTTT. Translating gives CASSLGELQPQHF.

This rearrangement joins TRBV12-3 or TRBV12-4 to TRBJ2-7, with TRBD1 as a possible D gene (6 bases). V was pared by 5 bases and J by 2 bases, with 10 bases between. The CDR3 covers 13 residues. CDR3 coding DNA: TGTGCCAGCAGTACTACAGGGCCCTACGAGCAGTACTTC. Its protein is CASSTTGPYEQYF.

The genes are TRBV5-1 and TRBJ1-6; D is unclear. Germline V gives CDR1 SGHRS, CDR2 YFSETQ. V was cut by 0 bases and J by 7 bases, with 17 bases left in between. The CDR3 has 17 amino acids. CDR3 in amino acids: CASSLAQFGLRNSPLHF. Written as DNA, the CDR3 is TGCGCCAGCAGCTTGGCGCAGTTCGGGTTAAGGAATTCACCCCTCCACTTT.

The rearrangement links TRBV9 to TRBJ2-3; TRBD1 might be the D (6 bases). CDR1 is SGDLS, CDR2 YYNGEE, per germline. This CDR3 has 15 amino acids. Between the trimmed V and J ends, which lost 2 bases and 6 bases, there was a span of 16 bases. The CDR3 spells CASSVSRDNRDTQYF. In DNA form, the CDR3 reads TGTGCCAGCAGCGTGTCCCGGGACAATCGTGATACGCAGTATTTT.

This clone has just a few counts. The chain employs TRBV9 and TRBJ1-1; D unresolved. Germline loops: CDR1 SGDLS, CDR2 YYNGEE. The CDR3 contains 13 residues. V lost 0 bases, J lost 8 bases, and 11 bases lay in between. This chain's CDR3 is CASSVGGGREAFF. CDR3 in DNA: TGTGCCAGCAGCGTAGGAGGCGGCAGAGAAGCTTTCTTT.

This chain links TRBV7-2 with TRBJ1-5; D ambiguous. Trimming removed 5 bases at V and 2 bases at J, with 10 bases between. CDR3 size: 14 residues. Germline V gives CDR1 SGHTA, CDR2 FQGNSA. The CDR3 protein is CASSLGSGNQPQHF. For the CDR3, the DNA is TGTGCCAGCAGCCTTGGAAGCGGCAATCAGCCCCAGCATTTT.

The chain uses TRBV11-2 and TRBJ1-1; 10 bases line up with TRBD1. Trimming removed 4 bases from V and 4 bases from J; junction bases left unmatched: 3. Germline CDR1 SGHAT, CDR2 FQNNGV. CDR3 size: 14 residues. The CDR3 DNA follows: TGTGCCAGCAGCTCCAGGACAGGGGGCACTGAAGCTTTCTTT. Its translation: CASSSRTGGTEAFF.

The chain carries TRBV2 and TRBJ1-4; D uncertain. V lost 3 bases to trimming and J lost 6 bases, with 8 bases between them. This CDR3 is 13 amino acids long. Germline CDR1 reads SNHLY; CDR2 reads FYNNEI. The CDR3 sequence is CASSDGLDEKLFF. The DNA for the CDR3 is TGTGCCAGCAGTGACGGGTTGGATGAAAAACTGTTTTTT. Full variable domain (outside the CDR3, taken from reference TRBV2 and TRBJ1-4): EPEVTQTPSHQVTQMGQEVILRCVPISNHLYFYWYRQILGQKVEFLVSFYNNEISEKSEIFDDQFSVERPDGSNFTLKIRSTKLEDSAMYFCASSDGLDEKLFFGSGTQLSVL.

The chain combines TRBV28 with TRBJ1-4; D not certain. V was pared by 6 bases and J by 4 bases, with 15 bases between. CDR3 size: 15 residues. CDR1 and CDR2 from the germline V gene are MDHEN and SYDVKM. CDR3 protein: CASSQYSGDNEKLFF. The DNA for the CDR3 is TGTGCCAGCAGCCAATACTCGGGTGATAATGAAAAACTGTTTTTT.

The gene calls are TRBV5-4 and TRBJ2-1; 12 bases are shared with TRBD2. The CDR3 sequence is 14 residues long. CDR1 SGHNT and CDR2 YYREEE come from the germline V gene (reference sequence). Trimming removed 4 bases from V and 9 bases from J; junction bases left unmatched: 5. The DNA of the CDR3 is TGTGCCAGCAGCGTGACTAGCGGGGGCACTGAGCAGTTCTTC. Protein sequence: CASSVTSGGTEQFF. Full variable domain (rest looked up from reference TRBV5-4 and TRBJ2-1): ETGVTQSPTHLIKTRGQQVTLRCSSQSGHNTVSWYQQALGQGPQFIFQYYREEENGRGNFPPRFSGLQFPNYSSELNVNALELDDSALYLCASSVTSGGTEQFFGPGTRLTVL.

The CDR3 protein is CASSEGSGDWNTEAFF. In nucleotides, the CDR3 is TGCGCCAGCAGTGAGGGGAGCGGCGACTGGAACACTGAAGCTTTCTTT. V is TRBV10-1 and J is TRBJ1-1, with D unclear. V was shortened by 2 bases and J by 1 base, with 14 bases between the two germline ends. The CDR3 extends over 16 amino acids. Germline assignment: CDR1 WNHNN and CDR2 SYGVQD (reference sequence).

This CDR3 reads CASSLNRGYEQYF. For the CDR3, the DNA is TGTGCCAGCAGCTTAAACAGGGGGTACGAGCAGTACTTC. The rearrangement links TRBV7-2 to TRBJ2-7; 8 nucleotides match TRBD1. After removal of 2 bases from V and 4 bases from J, the junction contained 1 base not matched to a gene. CDR3 length: 13 residues. Germline CDR1 and CDR2: SGHTA and FQGNSA.

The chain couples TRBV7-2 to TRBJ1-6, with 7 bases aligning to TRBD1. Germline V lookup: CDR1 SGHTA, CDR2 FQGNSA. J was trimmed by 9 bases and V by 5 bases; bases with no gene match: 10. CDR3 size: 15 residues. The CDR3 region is CASSDRQGLGSPLHF. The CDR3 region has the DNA TGTGCCAGCAGCGATAGACAGGGCTTAGGTTCACCCCTCCACTTT.